This TCR beta chain was obtained from a study of blood T cell repertoires in COVID-19. Across the study: The cDNA or gDNA used as material had been derived from T cells, B-cell-depleted T cells, or PBMCs.

Original data processing: Amplification of reference gene primers was used by the study to estimate nucleated cell counts. Using immunoSEQ multiplex PCR, the repertoire was profiled, and TCRdb retains in-frame clones only, with some absent. V and J calls and clone size are those listed in that table; D and trimming were worked out from the DNA. Seen here are around 170,000 clones, approximately 80% observed once, and the top ten hold over 9.5%. CDR3 length equals 15 residues. Germline CDR1 reads MNHEY; CDR2 reads SVGAGI. V was shortened by 7 bases and J by 5 bases, with 20 bases between the two germline ends. Participant age was roughly 18 to 89 years, and participants resided in roughly 25 US areas. Symptom resolution, clearance, or two negative PCRs marked the recovered donors of Cohort 3.

This clonotype was sampled from a man over 45 who had recovered from COVID-19. Sequenced material: PBMCs or T cells enriched from blood (not recorded which). This rearrangement joins TRBV6-5 to TRBJ2-5; D may be TRBD1 (6 bases). CDR3 protein: CASTEGVRSSETQYF. CDR3 nucleotides: TGTGCCAGCACCGAGGGGGTGCGTAGTTCGGAGACCCAGTACTTC.